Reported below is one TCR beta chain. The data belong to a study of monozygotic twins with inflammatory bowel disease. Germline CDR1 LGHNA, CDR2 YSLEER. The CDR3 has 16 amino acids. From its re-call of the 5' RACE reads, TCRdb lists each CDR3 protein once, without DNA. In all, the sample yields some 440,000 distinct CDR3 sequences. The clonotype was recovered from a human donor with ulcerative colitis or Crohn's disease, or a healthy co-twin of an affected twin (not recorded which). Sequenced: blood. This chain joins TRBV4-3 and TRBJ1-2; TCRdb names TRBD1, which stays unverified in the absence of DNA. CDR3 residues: CASSQDKGAIGYGYTF.